This T cell receptor beta chain originates from a study of blood T cell repertoires in COVID-19. On the study more broadly: Samples came from the United States, Italy and Spain, spanning acute and convalescent COVID-19.

This CDR3 region has 13 residues. The trim removed 8 bases at V and 9 bases at J, leaving 8 bases unmatched. Germline V lookup: CDR1 SGHTS, CDR2 YDEGEE. Assay used: immunoSEQ multiplex PCR; TCRdb lists only in-frame clones, some missing. This sample has about 380,000 clones, with around 85% found just once. The sample was peripheral blood. The clonotype comes from a woman aged 18-29 years with acute or convalescent COVID-19. The chain employs TRBV5-8 and TRBJ1-6, with 7 bases lining up with TRBD1. This CDR3 is CASHGTASSPLHF. CDR3 DNA: TGTGCCAGTCACGGGACAGCCAGTTCACCCCTCCACTTT. Supplemented by reference TRBV5-8 and TRBJ1-6, the full variable domain reads EAGVTQSPTHLIKTRGQQATLRCSPISGHTSVYWYQQALGLGLQFLLWYDEGEERNRGNFPPRFSGRQFPNYSSELNVNALELEDSALYLCASHGTASSPLHFGNGTRLTVT.